This T cell receptor beta chain was obtained from a study of T cell responses to AZD1222 COVID-19 vaccine. Assay used: immunoSEQ multiplex PCR; TCRdb lists only in-frame clones, some missing. The sample contains approximately 130,000 clones, over 75% of which appear only once. The V gene's germline CDR1 is MNHEY and CDR2 SMNVEV (reference sequence). CDR3 length: 17 residues. The trim removed 7 bases at V and 11 bases at J, leaving 22 bases unmatched. About this clone itself: Antigen specificity is unknown.

Study-wide results and caveats: Spike-spanning, vaccine-associated CD4 TCRs were dominant at 160-218 and 743-854. Donors, mostly white British, included more females; clonal diversity was possibly underestimated. Spike-specific TCR repertoires showed rising breadth and depth after two AZD1222 doses. Among AZD1222 vaccinees, only six were seropositive at baseline.

The sample here was peripheral blood, taken 28 days after the second dose of the MenACWY control vaccine. This chain joins TRBV27 and TRBJ1-4; 7 bases are a match to TRBD1. This TCR came from an adult who received the MenACWY meningococcal vaccine as a control. Here the CDR3 DNA reads TGTGCCAGCACCGCGGACAGGCTATCGTTCTCTGATAGGAAACTGTTTTTT. Translating it yields CASTADRLSFSDRKLFF.